The clone carrying this T cell receptor (beta chain) was detected once. Germline assignment: CDR1 LGHNA and CDR2 YNFKEQ. Trimming shortened V by 6 bases and J by 5 bases, and 13 bases separated the two germline ends. This CDR3 spans 13 amino acids. Only in-frame clones appear in the TCRdb table, and some are missing; sequencing was by immunoSEQ multiplex PCR. This table has roughly 54,000 clones, just under 85% appearing once. This record belongs to a study of OX40 agonist ivuxolimab in advanced cancers. The TCR was taken from an adult with an advanced solid tumor such as melanoma, head and neck, liver or kidney cancer. This material consisted of CD4+ or CD8+ T cells sorted from blood, taken in a trial of the OX40 agonist ivuxolimab. J is TRBJ2-5 and V is TRBV4-2; D is perhaps TRBD2 (6 bases). CDR3 DNA: TGTGCCAGCAGTCCTTCGGGAGAGGAGACCCAGTACTTC. Translation gives CASSPSGEETQYF.